A single sample is the source of the 28 T cell receptor beta chains below, sequenced in a study of TIL therapy for anti-PD-1-resistant metastatic lung cancer. The libraries were made with immunoSEQ v3. The method was immunoSEQ multiplex PCR; TCRdb's version includes in-frame clones alone and lacks a portion of them. The repertoire holds tens of thousands of clones, about 69% seen once, with roughly 7.2% in the top ten. Time point in this sample: pre-treatment sample, taken before nivolumab and TIL therapy. The starting material was blood, obtained at baseline. These receptors were taken from a person between 25 and 80 years old with non-small cell lung cancer.

This chain joins TRBV7-3 and TRBJ2-6; D ambiguous. The CDR3 extends over 15 amino acids. V lost 4 bases to trimming and J lost 0 bases, with 7 bases between them. The germline CDR1 and CDR2 sequences are SGHTA and FQGTGA. CDR3 sequence: CASSSGSSGANVLTF. The CDR3 DNA reads TGTGCCAGCAGCTCGGGTAGCTCTGGGGCCAACGTCCTGACTTTC.

This chain joins TRBV11-3 and TRBJ2-3; 8 nucleotides line up with TRBD1. V dropped 5 bases and J dropped 5; count of bases not matched to a gene: 6. This CDR3 spans 14 amino acids. The V gene's germline CDR1 is SGHNT and CDR2 YENEEA. CDR3 coding DNA: TGTGCCAGCAGCGTGGACAGGGCGAGAGATACGCAGTATTTT. This translates into CASSVDRARDTQYF.

This sequence joins TRBV18 and TRBJ1-4, with no clear D. Trimming took off 2 bases at V and 0 bases at J, with 4 bases between the two ends. CDR3 length: 14 amino acids. In germline, CDR1 is KGHSH, CDR2 LQKENI. This CDR3 reads CASSPGPTNEKLFF. The CDR3 coding sequence is TGTGCCAGCTCACCAGGGCCAACTAATGAAAAACTGTTTTTT.

This clone occurred once. This chain connects TRBV5-4 to TRBJ2-5, with 9 bases lining up with TRBD2. Germline CDR1 reads SGHNT; CDR2 reads YYREEE (reference sequence). The CDR3 has 13 residues. V dropped 5 bases and J dropped 5; count of bases not matched to a gene: 4. CDR3 sequence: CASRGGLAETQYF. Here the CDR3 DNA reads TGTGCCAGCAGGGGGGGACTAGCCGAGACCCAGTACTTC. The full variable domain, its missing parts supplied by reference TRBV5-4 and TRBJ2-5, is ETGVTQSPTHLIKTRGQQVTLRCSSQSGHNTVSWYQQALGQGPQFIFQYYREEENGRGNFPPRFSGLQFPNYSSELNVNALELDDSALYLCASRGGLAETQYFGPGTRLLVL.

V is TRBV9 and J is TRBJ1-2; tentatively, D is TRBD1 (5 bases). In germline, CDR1 is SGDLS, CDR2 YYNGEE. CDR3 length: 12 residues. Trimming took off 1 base at V and 6 bases at J, with 7 bases between the two ends. DNA for the CDR3: TGTGCCAGCAGCGTAATGGGGCATGGCTACACCTTC. It encodes CASSVMGHGYTF.

The V call is TRBV4-2, the J call TRBJ2-3; 14 bases agree with TRBD2. Trimming removed 6 bases from V and 2 bases from J; junction bases left unmatched: 10. Germline CDR1 and CDR2: LGHNA and YNFKEQ. The CDR3 runs to 18 residues. DNA of the CDR3: TGTGCCAGCAGTCCATCTGGACTAGCGGGAGGCTACACAGATACGCAGTATTTT. As protein: CASSPSGLAGGYTDTQYF.

For the CDR3, the DNA is TGCGCCAGCAGCTCGCCGAGACAGGGGAATGAGCAGTTCTTC. Residues: CASSSPRQGNEQFF. This chain joins TRBV4-1 and TRBJ2-1; TRBD1 agrees at 8 bases. V was clipped by 5 bases and J by 7 bases; unmatched bases: 7. The CDR3 totals 14 residues. The germline gives CDR1 MGHRA, CDR2 YSYEKL.

V usage is TRBV7-9 and J usage is TRBJ2-2; a weak D match, TRBD2 (7 bases). The germline gives CDR1 SEHNR, CDR2 FQNEAQ (reference sequence). The germline V and J ends were trimmed by 4 bases and 2 bases, with 14 bases remaining between them. The CDR3 sequence is 16 residues long. The CDR3 protein is CASSSMRGLNTGELFF. In DNA form, the CDR3 reads TGTGCCAGCAGCTCAATGCGGGGGCTCAACACCGGGGAGCTGTTTTTT.

This chain connects TRBV28 to TRBJ1-5; the D is unclear. The CDR3 covers 14 residues. Germline loops: CDR1 MDHEN, CDR2 SYDVKM. Trimming cost V 3 bases and J 3 bases, with 9 bases left between them. CDR3 sequence: CASSFYGDNQPQHF. Written as DNA, the CDR3 is TGTGCCAGCAGTTTCTATGGGGACAATCAGCCCCAGCATTTT.

This clone was counted only a few times. The chain links TRBV19 to TRBJ1-5; 7 bases map to TRBD1. The CDR3 contains 13 residues. V shed 7 bases and J 4 bases; nucleotides not matched to a gene: 4. Germline V lookup: CDR1 LNHDA, CDR2 SQIVND (reference sequence). The CDR3, as DNA: TGTGCCAGTAACTGGGGACAGAATCAGCCCCAGCATTTT. This encodes CASNWGQNQPQHF.

CDR3 sequence reads: CASSRLQGGQETQYF. In DNA, the CDR3 is TGTGCCAGCAGCCGATTGCAGGGAGGGCAAGAGACCCAGTACTTC. The J gene is TRBJ2-5, the V gene TRBV5-4; 7 nucleotides agree with TRBD2. Germline-derived CDR1 and CDR2 are SGHNT and YYREEE (reference sequence). V lost 4 bases and J lost 2; bases outside the gene matches: 8. The CDR3 is made up of 15 amino acids.

This chain joins TRBV11-3 and TRBJ2-7, with D possibly called TRBD1 or TRBD2 (5 bases each). Between the trimmed V and J ends, which lost 6 bases and 2 bases, there was a span of 14 bases. The CDR3 runs 14 residues. Germline assignment: CDR1 SGHNT and CDR2 YENEEA. The CDR3 DNA reads TGTGCCAGCAGTAGCCGGGACGGACCCTACGAGCAGTACTTC. Encoded protein: CASSSRDGPYEQYF.

The V gene is TRBV2, the J gene TRBJ2-1, with D unclear. V was cut by 4 bases and J by 2 bases, with 12 bases left in between. The germline V gene has CDR1 SNHLY and CDR2 FYNNEI. The CDR3 has 15 amino acids. In DNA form, the CDR3 reads TGTGCCAGCAGTGGTCAGGCAACCACCTACAATGAGCAGTTCTTC. It translates to CASSGQATTYNEQFF.

This clone was seen only once. The chain recombines TRBV28 with TRBJ1-5, with D unclear. The germline V gene encodes CDR1 MDHEN and CDR2 SYDVKM. The CDR3 sequence is 14 residues long. V was shortened by 5 bases and J by 6 bases, with 14 bases between the two germline ends. DNA for the CDR3: TGTGCCAGCAGTCCCCCCCCGTTCGGTCAGCCCCAGCATTTT. Protein: CASSPPPFGQPQHF.

CDR3 sequence reads: CASSPERIAETQYF. The CDR3 coding sequence is TGTGCCAGCAGCCCCGAGAGGATAGCGGAGACCCAGTACTTC. The chain is built from TRBV2 and TRBJ2-5, with a weak D call TRBD2 (5 bases). V was shortened by 6 bases and J by 5 bases, with 16 bases between the two germline ends. The CDR3 contains 14 residues. Germline V gene lookup returns CDR1 SNHLY and CDR2 FYNNEI.

This chain joins TRBV27 and TRBJ2-7, with D perhaps matching TRBD1 (6 bases). Trimming left V 2 bases short and J 5 bases short, with 16 bases between. Germline V lookup: CDR1 MNHEY, CDR2 SMNVEV (reference sequence). CDR3 length: 15 amino acids. In DNA form, the CDR3 reads TGTGCCAGCAGTTTAAGGGGGACCCCGAAGGACGAGCAGTACTTC. Amino acids: CASSLRGTPKDEQYF.

This clone has more than one count but fewer than ten. The chain has TRBV4-1 and TRBJ2-1, with TRBD2 matching over 12 bases. The CDR3 contains 15 residues. The ends lost 4 bases at V and 10 bases at J; junction bases unmatched: 8. Germline V CDR1 and CDR2: MGHRA, YSYEKL. The CDR3 DNA is TGCGCCAGCAGCCTCGCTGTTGGACTAGCGGGAGAGCAGTTCTTC. Protein product: CASSLAVGLAGEQFF.

The rearrangement uses TRBV2 and TRBJ1-5; D is undetermined. CDR3 size: 14 residues. Trimming took 6 bases from V and 2 from J, leaving 11 bases between them. Germline V gives CDR1 SNHLY, CDR2 FYNNEI. The CDR3 loop is CASSETVGNQPQHF. The CDR3 DNA is TGTGCCAGCAGCGAAACAGTGGGCAATCAGCCCCAGCATTTT.

V is TRBV11-2 and J is TRBJ2-4; D remains unclear. This CDR3 contains 12 residues. Trimming stripped 1 base from V and 12 bases from J, with 10 bases between. Germline CDR1 reads SGHAT; CDR2 reads FQNNGV. This CDR3 is CASSLVLTTQYF. CDR3 bases: TGTGCCAGCAGCTTAGTCCTAACCACTCAGTACTTC.

The V call is TRBV9, the J call TRBJ2-7; D not resolved. The length of the CDR3 is 13 residues. V was pared by 0 bases and J by 7 bases, with 11 bases between. CDR1 and CDR2 from the germline V gene are SGDLS and YYNGEE. The CDR3 bases are TGTGCCAGCAGCGTAGGTGGGTACGGGGAGCAGTACTTC. It encodes CASSVGGYGEQYF.

This clone was counted at least ten times. CDR3 region: CASSLAELYRADHYGYTF. The CDR3 DNA reads as TGTGCCAGCAGCTTAGCCGAACTATACAGGGCCGACCACTATGGCTACACCTTC. The chain links TRBV7-2 to TRBJ1-2; tentative D call: TRBD1 (6 bases). The length of the CDR3 is 18 residues. From germline, CDR1 is SGHTA and CDR2 FQGNSA. Trimming cost V 0 bases and J 3 bases, with 20 bases left between them.

This clone has more than one count but fewer than ten. The rearrangement links TRBV4-2 to TRBJ1-2; D perhaps matches TRBD1 (6 bases). V was shortened by 0 bases and J by 6 bases, with 17 bases between the two germline ends. The germline V gene has CDR1 LGHNA and CDR2 YNFKEQ. The CDR3 contains 16 residues. CDR3 amino acids: CASSQERGVIPNGYTF. In DNA, the CDR3 is TGTGCCAGCAGCCAAGAAAGGGGGGTAATTCCGAATGGCTACACCTTC.

On this clone: Its ends do not fully match the called genes, so a read error is possible. J is TRBJ1-1 and V is TRBV7-9; D might be TRBD1 (5 bases). Germline CDR1 SEHNR, CDR2 FQNEAQ (reference sequence). The CDR3 is 15 amino acids. The CDR3 sequence: CASTLRGSQNTEAFF. CDR3 nucleotide sequence: TGTGCCAGCACCTTAAGGGGTTCCCAGAACACTGAAGCTTTCTTT.

This clone is a singleton in its sample. This chain's CDR3 is CASSSPGLAGGETQYF. The CDR3 DNA reads TGTGCCAGCAGCTCACCGGGACTAGCGGGAGGAGAGACCCAGTACTTC. The chain employs TRBV7-2 and TRBJ2-5; 15 positions agree with TRBD2. With V trimmed by 4 bases and J by 4 bases, 4 bases remained unmatched. The CDR3 loop spans 16 amino acids. Looked up from germline, CDR1 is SGHTA and CDR2 is FQGNSA.

The chain combines TRBV7-9 with TRBJ2-7; tentative D call: TRBD2 (5 bases). This CDR3 has 14 residues. Trimming removed 5 bases at V and 4 bases at J, with 15 bases between. The germline CDR1 and CDR2 sequences are SEHNR and FQNEAQ (reference sequence). In DNA, the CDR3 is TGTGCCAGCAGCCCCGAGGGAGCCCGTTACGAGCAGTACTTC. Amino acids: CASSPEGARYEQYF.

There are a few counts of this clone. The rearrangement links TRBV7-9 to TRBJ2-2; D perhaps matches TRBD2 (6 bases). Germline-derived CDR1 and CDR2 are SEHNR and FQNEAQ (reference sequence). This CDR3 comprises 14 residues. With 3 bases removed from V and 6 bases from J, the gap between germline ends came to 11 bases. CDR3 sequence (DNA): TGTGCCAGCAGCTTGACTGGGGAGGCCGGGGAGCTGTTTTTT. Amino acid sequence: CASSLTGEAGELFF.

This rearrangement joins TRBV29-1 to TRBJ1-2; D uncertain. V was trimmed by 2 bases and J by 3 bases, leaving 4 bases between them. The CDR3 length is 11 residues. Germline V lookup: CDR1 SQVTM, CDR2 ANQGSEA. CDR3 amino acids: CSVETDYGYTF. The CDR3 nucleotides are TGCAGCGTTGAAACAGACTATGGCTACACCTTC.

CDR3 bases: TGTGCCAGCAGTGGAGGGACAGGGGGCAATGGCTACACCTTC. It translates to CASSGGTGGNGYTF. The chain uses TRBV25-1 and TRBJ1-2; 12 positions agree with TRBD1. CDR1 is MGHDK, CDR2 SYGVNS, per germline. Germline trimming cut 4 bases from V and 6 bases from J; bases unmatched to any gene: 3. This CDR3 comprises 14 residues.